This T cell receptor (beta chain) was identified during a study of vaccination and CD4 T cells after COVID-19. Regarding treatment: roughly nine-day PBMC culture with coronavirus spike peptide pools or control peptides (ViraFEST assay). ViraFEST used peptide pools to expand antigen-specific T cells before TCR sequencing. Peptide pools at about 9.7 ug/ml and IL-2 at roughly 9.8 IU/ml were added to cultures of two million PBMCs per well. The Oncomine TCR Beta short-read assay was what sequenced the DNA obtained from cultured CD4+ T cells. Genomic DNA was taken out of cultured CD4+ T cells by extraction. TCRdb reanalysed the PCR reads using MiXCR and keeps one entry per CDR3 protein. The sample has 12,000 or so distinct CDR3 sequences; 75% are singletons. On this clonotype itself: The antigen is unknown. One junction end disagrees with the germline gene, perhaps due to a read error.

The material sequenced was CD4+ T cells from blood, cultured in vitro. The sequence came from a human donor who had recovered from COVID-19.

The DNA for the CDR3 is TGCGTCAGCAGCACCCAAGAGACCCAGTACTTC. Protein product: CVSSTQETQYF. The rearrangement joins TRBV10-2 to TRBJ2-5; D call uncertain. The germline CDR1 and CDR2 sequences are WSHSY and SAAADI. This CDR3 region has 11 residues.